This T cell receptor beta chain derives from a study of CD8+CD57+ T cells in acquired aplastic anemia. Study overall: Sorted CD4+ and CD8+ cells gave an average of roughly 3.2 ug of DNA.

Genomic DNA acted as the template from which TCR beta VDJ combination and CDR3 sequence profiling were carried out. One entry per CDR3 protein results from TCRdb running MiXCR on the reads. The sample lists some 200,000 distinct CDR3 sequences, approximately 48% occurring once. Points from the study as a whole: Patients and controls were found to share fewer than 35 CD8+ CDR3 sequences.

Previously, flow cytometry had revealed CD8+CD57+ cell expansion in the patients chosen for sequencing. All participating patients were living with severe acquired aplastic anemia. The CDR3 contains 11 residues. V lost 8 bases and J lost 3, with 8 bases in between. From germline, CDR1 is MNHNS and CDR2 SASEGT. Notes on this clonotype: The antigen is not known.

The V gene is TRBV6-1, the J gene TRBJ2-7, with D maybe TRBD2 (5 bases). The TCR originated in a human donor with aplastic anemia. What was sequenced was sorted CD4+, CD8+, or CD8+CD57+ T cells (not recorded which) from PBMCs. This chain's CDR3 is CASREDYEQYF. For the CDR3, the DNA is TGTGCCAGCCGGGAAGACTACGAGCAGTACTTC.